Listed below are T cell receptor beta chains from one sample, sequenced in a study of cytomegalovirus exposure and HLA in healthy donors. Here immunoSEQ multiplex PCR was the method, and the copy in TCRdb shows in-frame clones only, minus some. The sample yields some 160,000 clones, around three quarters seen once. Sequenced material: PBMCs. The receptors here all came from a man aged 40-49 years in good health and CMV-seronegative. Both conserved end residues are part of each CDR3. A D gene is named only where the DNA matches it firmly. Size is omitted from some rows. Given values are once, few, many or a class for expanded clones.

D	size	J	V	DNA	CDR3
-	-	TRBJ1-1	TRBV18	TGTGCCAGCTCACTCACCGGGGGGCTAGACACTGAAGCTTTCTTT	CASSLTGGLDTEAFF
-	-	TRBJ1-5	TRBV5-5	TGTGCCAGTACATTTTCCGGAGTGGGAGGCAATCAGCCCCAGCATTTT	CASTFSGVGGNQPQHF
TRBD2	-	TRBJ2-1	TRBV29-1	TGCAGCTCTAGTGGTAGCGGGGGAGCAAGCTCCTACAATGAGCAGTTCTTC	CSSSGSGGASSYNEQFF
-	-	TRBJ2-2	TRBV5-4	TGTGCCAGCAGCTTGGTTGGCCCCAACACCGGGGAGCTGTTTTTT	CASSLVGPNTGELFF
-	-	TRBJ1-5	TRBV27	TGTGCCAGCAGTTTATCAGGGGGGGGCAATCAGCCCCAGCATTTT	CASSLSGGGNQPQHF
-	-	TRBJ1-3	TRBV4-2	TGTGCCAGCAGCCAAGTTTCATCAGGTGTCGCTTATGGCTCTGGAAACACCATATATTTT	CASSQVSSGVAYGSGNTIYF
-	-	TRBJ1-4	TRBV7-9	TGTGCCAGCAGCCCCCGGGGGGGGCGAACTAATGAAAAACTGTTTTTT	CASSPRGGRTNEKLFF
-	-	TRBJ2-2	TRBV29-1	TGCAGCGTTTCCGGGACAAACACCGGGGAGCTGTTTTTT	CSVSGTNTGELFF
TRBD1	-	TRBJ2-5	TRBV2	TGTGCCAGCACCCAAACGGGGACAGTGGAGACCCAGTACTTC	CASTQTGTVETQYF
-	-	TRBJ2-1	TRBV2	TGTGCCAGCAGAAGAGAGTTCGATGAGCAGTTCTTC	CASRREFDEQFF
TRBD2	-	TRBJ2-1	TRBV4-1	TGCGCCAGCAGCCAAGTAAGCGGGAGGACGGGCAATGAGCAGTTCTTC	CASSQVSGRTGNEQFF
TRBD1	-	TRBJ1-5	TRBV6-5	TGTGCCAGCGCGACAGGGTATAGCAATCAGCCCCAGCATTTT	CASATGYSNQPQHF
TRBD2	-	TRBJ2-1	TRBV5-4	TGTGCCAGCAACCTGCTAGCGGGAGGCTACAATGAGCAGTTCTTC	CASNLLAGGYNEQFF
-	-	TRBJ1-4	TRBV6-1	TGTGCCAGCAGGGCCTCACAGGGTACGGAAAAACTGTTTTTT	CASRASQGTEKLFF
TRBD1	-	TRBJ2-3	TRBV6-5	TGTGCCAGCAGTCGGACAGGGGCGCCCACAGATACGCAGTATTTT	CASSRTGAPTDTQYF
TRBD2	-	TRBJ2-1	TRBV5-1	TGCGCCAGCAGCTTGGCCCCAATAGCGGGGAACTCCTACAATGAGCAGTTCTTC	CASSLAPIAGNSYNEQFF
-	-	TRBJ2-3	TRBV5-5	TGTGCCAGCCGAACGACGGACACACTCACAGATACGCAGTATTTT	CASRTTDTLTDTQYF
-	-	TRBJ1-4	TRBV25-1	TGTGCCAGCAGTGAATTCAGGGATCCAGATGAAAAACTGTTTTTT	CASSEFRDPDEKLFF
TRBD1	-	TRBJ1-5	TRBV27	TGTGCCAGCAGTGCCGGGACAGGGTATCAGCCCCAGCATTTT	CASSAGTGYQPQHF
-	once	TRBJ1-2	TRBV7-2	TGTGCCAGCAGCTTTCAGGGATGGGACTATGGCTACACCTTC	CASSFQGWDYGYTF
TRBD1	-	TRBJ1-1	TRBV28	TGTGCCAGCGGATCGACAGGGGGCTTATATGATTTCTTT	CASGSTGGLYDFF
-	-	TRBJ1-1	TRBV6-5	TGTGCCAGCAGTTATTGGGAGCACACTGAAGCTTTCTTT	CASSYWEHTEAFF
TRBD2	few	TRBJ2-5	TRBV11-2	TGTGCCAGCAGCTTAGAACTAGCGGGAGAAGAGACCCAGTACTTC	CASSLELAGEETQYF
-	-	TRBJ1-1	TRBV20-1	TGCAGTGTCAGGGGTAGCACTGAAGCTTTCTTT	CSVRGSTEAFF
TRBD1	-	TRBJ2-7	TRBV19	TGTGCCAGTAGACAGGGGACAGGTTTCCACGAGCAGTACTTC	CASRQGTGFHEQYF
TRBD1	-	TRBJ2-7	TRBV2	TGTGCCAGCAGGGGGGACAGGGCCTACTACGAGCAGTACTTC	CASRGDRAYYEQYF
-	-	TRBJ2-1	TRBV5-4	TGTGCCAGCAGCTTACTAGGGGGCTACAATGAGCAGTTCTTC	CASSLLGGYNEQFF
-	-	TRBJ2-1	TRBV7-9	TGTGCCAGCAGCTCCCCCCAGGGCAAGCTTCATGAGCAGTTCTTC	CASSSPQGKLHEQFF
TRBD2	-	TRBJ2-1	TRBV7-3	TGTGCCAGCAGCCCTCTTCACGGGACTAGCGGTTACAATGAGCAGTTCTTC	CASSPLHGTSGYNEQFF
-	few	TRBJ1-2	TRBV13	TGTGCCAGCAGCTTGGATGGGACTCACTATGGCTACACCTTC	CASSLDGTHYGYTF
-	-	TRBJ1-2	TRBV19	TGTGCCAGTAGTCGAGGGCCCTATGGCTACACCTTC	CASSRGPYGYTF
TRBD2	-	TRBJ2-7	TRBV5-4	TGTGCCAGCAGCTTCAGCGGGAGGGCCGGCTACGAGCAGTACTTC	CASSFSGRAGYEQYF
TRBD1	-	TRBJ2-7	TRBV27	TGTGCCAGCAGTTTAGTATCGGGGACAGGGGGACTAGCTGGTCGTGAGCAGTACTTC	CASSLVSGTGGLAGREQYF
TRBD2	-	TRBJ2-3	TRBV19	TGTGCCAGTAGTATGTCTCCCGGCCTAGCGGGAGGGACAGATACGCAGTATTTT	CASSMSPGLAGGTDTQYF
TRBD2	few	TRBJ2-3	TRBV9	TGTGCCAGCAGCGTCGGGACTATAGGCACAGATACGCAGTATTTT	CASSVGTIGTDTQYF
-	-	TRBJ1-4	TRBV7-2	TGTGCCAGCAGCCTGAACAGGGCAACTAATGAAAAACTGTTTTTT	CASSLNRATNEKLFF
TRBD1	-	TRBJ1-1	TRBV11-2	TGTGCCAGCAGCTTTACAGGGGCTGAAGCTTTCTTT	CASSFTGAEAFF
-	-	TRBJ1-1	TRBV2	TGTGCCAGCAGTACCCCCTATCCCATGACAGACGAAGCTTTCTTT	CASSTPYPMTDEAFF
TRBD2	-	TRBJ2-1	TRBV7-9	TGTGCCAGCAGTCCCCTAGCGGGATCCTACAATGAGCAGTTCTTC	CASSPLAGSYNEQFF
TRBD1	-	TRBJ1-5	TRBV7-2	TGTGCCAGCAGCCTCGGGACAGGGCGAAATCAGCCCCAGCATTTT	CASSLGTGRNQPQHF
-	-	TRBJ2-7	TRBV10-3	TGTGCCATCAGTGGGGCGAAGGACGAGCAGTACTTC	CAISGAKDEQYF
TRBD1	once	TRBJ2-7	TRBV5-8	TGTGCCAGCAGCTTGGCCAGGGACAGGCCCTTCTACGAGCAGTACTTC	CASSLARDRPFYEQYF
-	-	TRBJ2-7	TRBV6-5	TGTGCCAGCAGTTACTCTACCTTGGGGAGCTCCTACGAGCAGTACTTC	CASSYSTLGSSYEQYF
TRBD1	-	TRBJ1-5	TRBV7-9	TGTGCCAGCAGCCCATGGACAGGGTTAGAGCAGCCCCAGCATTTT	CASSPWTGLEQPQHF
-	once	TRBJ2-3	TRBV7-9	TGTGCCAGCAGCTTAGCTGGCAGAGGGATTGACACGCAGTATTTT	CASSLAGRGIDTQYF
TRBD2	once	TRBJ2-7	TRBV5-1	TGCGCCAGCAGCTTTGGCGGGAGCTCCTACGAGCAGTACTTC	CASSFGGSSYEQYF
TRBD2	-	TRBJ2-1	TRBV5-1	TGCGCCAGCAGCTTGAGGCTAGCGGGAGGACAGGAGCAGTTCTTC	CASSLRLAGGQEQFF
-	few	TRBJ1-2	TRBV27	TGTGCCAGCAGTTTATCGCGGGACGGGGCTAACTATGGCTACACCTTC	CASSLSRDGANYGYTF
-	-	TRBJ2-3	TRBV11-3	TGTGCCAGCAGCCTCTCCGCCGGGGTCGGCACAGATACGCAGTATTTT	CASSLSAGVGTDTQYF
TRBD1	-	TRBJ1-2	TRBV19	TGTGCCAGTGGAAGGGACAGGGGTTTCTATGGCTACACCTTC	CASGRDRGFYGYTF
TRBD2	-	TRBJ2-1	TRBV15	TGTGCCACCAGCAGAGAAGGGACTAGCGGGCTGTACAATGAGCAGTTCTTC	CATSREGTSGLYNEQFF
-	-	TRBJ2-5	TRBV9	TGTGCCAGCAGCCCGCATGGGCCGGAGACCCAGTACTTC	CASSPHGPETQYF
-	-	TRBJ2-1	TRBV5-6	TGTGCCAGCAGCTTGTCGGCGGTGGTCGGCAATGAGCAGTTCTTC	CASSLSAVVGNEQFF
-	-	TRBJ2-2	TRBV7-8	TGTGCCAGCAGCCCGACCTGGGCAGGGCCTATCTACACCGGGGAGCTGTTTTTT	CASSPTWAGPIYTGELFF
-	few	TRBJ1-2	TRBV27	TGTGCCAGCATAGAAGCTGCAGGGTATGGCTACACCTTC	CASIEAAGYGYTF
TRBD1	-	TRBJ2-5	TRBV2	TGTGCCAGCAGTGCGGGACAGGTTTCCGAGACCCAGTACTTC	CASSAGQVSETQYF
TRBD1	few	TRBJ1-4	TRBV18	TGTGCCAGCTCACCAGGGACAGGGGACGAAAAACTGTTTTTT	CASSPGTGDEKLFF
-	-	TRBJ2-3	TRBV10-3	TGTGCCATCAGTGACCCTGGCGGGTCGGCAGCAGATACGCAGTATTTT	CAISDPGGSAADTQYF
-	-	TRBJ1-1	TRBV21-1	TGTGCCAGCAGCGGTGGAGAGGGGAACACTGAAGCTTTCTTT	CASSGGEGNTEAFF
TRBD2	few	TRBJ2-1	TRBV5-4	TGTGCCAGCAGCCGCCGGGGGGAGGGGTCCTACAATGAGCAGTTCTTC	CASSRRGEGSYNEQFF